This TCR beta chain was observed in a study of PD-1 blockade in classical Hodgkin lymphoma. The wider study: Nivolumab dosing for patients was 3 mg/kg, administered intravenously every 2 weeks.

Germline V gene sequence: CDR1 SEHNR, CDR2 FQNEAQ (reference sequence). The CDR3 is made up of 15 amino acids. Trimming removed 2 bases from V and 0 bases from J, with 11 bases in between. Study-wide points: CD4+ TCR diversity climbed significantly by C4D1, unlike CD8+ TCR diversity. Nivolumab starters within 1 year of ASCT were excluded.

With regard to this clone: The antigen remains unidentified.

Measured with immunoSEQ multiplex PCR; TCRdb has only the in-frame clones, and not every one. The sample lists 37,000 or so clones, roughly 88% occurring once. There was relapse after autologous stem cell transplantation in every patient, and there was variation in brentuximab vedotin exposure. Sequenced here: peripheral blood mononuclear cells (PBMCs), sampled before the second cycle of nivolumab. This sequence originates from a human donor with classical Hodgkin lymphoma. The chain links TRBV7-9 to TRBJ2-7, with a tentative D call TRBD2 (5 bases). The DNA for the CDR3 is TGTGCCAGCAGCTTAACAGCGGACCTCTCCTACGAGCAGTACTTC. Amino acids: CASSLTADLSYEQYF.